This paragraph reports one T cell receptor (beta chain). Its target is unknown. The source of the sample is a study of response to subunit inactivated influenza vaccine. Notes on the study in general: The authors put forward the suggestion that each seasonal influenza vaccination may bring in only a limited number of new T cells.

TCRdb processed the RT-PCR reads anew with MiXCR; each CDR3 protein has one entry. The repertoire has about 780,000 distinct CDR3 sequences, less than 20% of them found once; the top ten carry approximately 10%. This CDR3 comprises 16 residues. J lost 2 bases, V lost 3 bases, and 7 bases had no gene match. Germline V lookup: CDR1 SGHTA, CDR2 FQGNSA. The sequences come from PBMCs from blood, collected more than 4 days after vaccination. This sequence was found in a man over 45 who received an inactivated influenza vaccine. This chain connects TRBV7-2 to TRBJ2-3; 8 bases are shared with TRBD2. This CDR3 reads CASSFQGGGITDTQYF. The CDR3 DNA is TGTGCCAGCAGCTTTCAGGGCGGGGGGATCACAGATACGCAGTATTTT.